The sample holds many counts of the clone carrying this TCR beta chain. Its antigen is not known. The sample is drawn from a study of T cells in Graves' hyperthyroidism and ophthalmopathy. RNA transcripts served as the template for amplifying TCR beta CDR3 regions. Initially, a first-round RT-PCR of the TCR CDR3 employed the HTBI primer set. From the multiplex PCR reads, TCRdb called clonotypes with MiXCR, one entry per CDR3 protein. The sample carries over 350,000 distinct CDR3 sequences, about 15% recorded once. Among ophthalmopathy patients, the Clinical Activity Score reached at least 3, the NOSPECS grade reached at least 4, and duration remained under 3 months. A patient was excluded if there was uncontrolled infection, other autoimmune disease, pregnancy or lactation. Thyroid ultrasound and orbital computed tomography, with clinical symptoms and serum thyroxine and TRAb, informed diagnoses. Whole-study results and caveats: Blood held most thyroid clonotypes expanded above 0.001 frequency.

Source material: blood. This TCR was recovered from a man in his late teens or twenties with Graves' ophthalmopathy.

The CDR3 sequence: CSARSPRGQYEQYF. CDR3 DNA: TGCAGTGCTAGATCTCCCAGGGGGCAGTACGAGCAGTACTTC. The V gene is TRBV20-1, the J gene TRBJ2-7; 8 bases match TRBD1. Trimming took 2 bases from V and 4 from J; bases not matched to a gene: 7. The CDR3 runs to 14 residues. Germline V gives CDR1 DFQATT, CDR2 SNEGSKA (reference sequence).